The clone carrying this T cell receptor (beta chain) appeared a single time. Germline CDR1 and CDR2: SGHKS and YYEKEE (reference sequence). This CDR3 comprises 20 residues. Unmatched junction bases numbered 13, after V lost 2 bases and J lost 4 bases. The data were obtained in a study of beta chain features in type 1 diabetes. The authors reverse transcribed all of the isolated RNA, so sequencing captured expressed TCRB transcripts. Using immunoSEQ multiplex PCR, the repertoire was profiled, and TCRdb retains in-frame clones only, with some absent. The table includes 15,000 to 17,000 clones, less than 45% detected once.

Sequencing was done on a sample of stem cell memory CD4+ T cells from blood. The receptor's source is a woman aged 40 to 50 in good health. The chain has TRBV5-5 and TRBJ2-3, with 16 bases aligning to TRBD2. The CDR3 nucleotides are TGTGCCAGCAGCTTTACTGGGACTAGCGGGGGGGCGGGTAACGCAGATACGCAGTATTTT. It codes for CASSFTGTSGGAGNADTQYF.